The 18 T cell receptor beta chains below all came from one sample that was sequenced in a study of blood T cell repertoires in COVID-19. Some clones are missing from TCRdb's copy, which holds only in-frame ones; the method was immunoSEQ multiplex PCR. The data contain 200,000 to 250,000 clones, around nine tenths of them seen just once; the ten biggest clones take up 2.5% to 3.5%. Sequenced sample: peripheral blood. All receptors derive from a woman aged 55-69 years with acute or convalescent COVID-19.

This clone came up a few times. The J gene is TRBJ1-1, the V gene TRBV5-1, with TRBD1 matching over 8 bases. This CDR3 is built from 17 residues. The germline V gene has CDR1 SGHRS and CDR2 YFSETQ. The V gene end was trimmed by 4 bases and the J gene end by 1 base; junction bases not matched to a gene: 12. The CDR3 loop reads CASSPGQGNRPNTEAFF. CDR3 DNA sequence: TGCGCCAGCAGCCCAGGACAGGGAAATAGACCGAACACTGAAGCTTTCTTT.

The rearrangement links TRBV6-5 to TRBJ1-2; 7 bases are a match to TRBD1. The CDR3 loop spans 12 amino acids. V trimming: 6 bases; J trimming: 7 bases; junction bases outside the gene matches: 5. Germline V gene lookup returns CDR1 MNHEY and CDR2 SVGAGI. The CDR3 DNA follows: TGTGCCAGCAGGGACAGGATGGGTGGCTACACCTTC. Translating gives CASRDRMGGYTF.

The chain has TRBV27 and TRBJ1-1; weak D call: TRBD1 (6 bases). From germline, CDR1 is MNHEY and CDR2 SMNVEV (reference sequence). V was clipped by 6 bases and J by 6 bases, with 14 bases between them. The CDR3 has 13 amino acids. CDR3 loop: CASSRGQVPEAFF. Here the CDR3 DNA reads TGTGCCAGCAGCCGGGGACAAGTGCCTGAAGCTTTCTTT.

The chain has TRBV7-2 and TRBJ2-7, with 8 bases matching TRBD1. J gave up 4 bases and V 2 bases, and 10 bases lay outside the gene matches. The CDR3 runs to 16 residues. From germline, CDR1 is SGHTA and CDR2 FQGNSA. The CDR3 sequence is CASSLTPGTGVYEQYF. The CDR3 DNA reads as TGTGCCAGCAGCTTAACCCCCGGGACAGGCGTGTACGAGCAGTACTTC. Variable domain in full (rest from reference TRBV7-2 and TRBJ2-7): GAGVSQSPSNKVTEKGKDVELRCDPISGHTALYWYRQSLGQGLEFLIYFQGNSAPDKSGLPSDRFSAERTGGSVSTLTIQRTQQEDSAVYLCASSLTPGTGVYEQYFGPGTRLTVT.

The chain links TRBV5-6 to TRBJ2-1, with 13 bases fitting TRBD2. After removal of 3 bases from V and 5 bases from J, the junction contained 8 bases not matched to a gene. The CDR3 totals 17 residues. Germline loops: CDR1 SGHDT, CDR2 YYEEEE. DNA of the CDR3: TGTGCCAGCAGCTCAGGACTAGCGGGAGATTGGGACAATGAGCAGTTCTTC. The encoded protein is CASSSGLAGDWDNEQFF.

This sequence joins TRBV27 and TRBJ1-2; tentatively, D is TRBD1 (6 bases). Germline lookup yields CDR1 MNHEY and CDR2 SMNVEV (reference sequence). This CDR3 is 14 amino acids long. Trimming stripped 2 bases from V and 4 bases from J, with 11 bases between. The CDR3, as DNA: TGTGCCAGCAGTTTACGTTCAGGGGCCTATGGCTACACCTTC. It codes for CASSLRSGAYGYTF.

J is TRBJ2-5 and V is TRBV30; D may be TRBD1 (5 bases). CDR3 length equals 16 residues. CDR1 is GTSNPN and CDR2 is SVGIG in the germline V gene (reference sequence). V was shortened by 0 bases and J by 0 bases, with 14 bases between the two germline ends. In DNA, the CDR3 is TGTGCCTGGAGTGTACGAGGAACAGGCCACCAAGAGACCCAGTACTTC. Translation gives CAWSVRGTGHQETQYF.

The chain combines TRBV18 with TRBJ1-1; tentative D call: TRBD1 (5 bases). V lost 2 bases to trimming and J lost 0 bases, with 10 bases between them. This CDR3 region has 15 residues. The V gene's germline CDR1 is KGHSH and CDR2 LQKENI. CDR3 in DNA: TGTGCCAGCTCACCAGGGGCAGGGATGAACACTGAAGCTTTCTTT. Residues: CASSPGAGMNTEAFF.

The chain is built from TRBV19 and TRBJ2-6, with a possible D match to TRBD2 (5 bases). The CDR3 is made up of 17 amino acids. Germline loops: CDR1 LNHDA, CDR2 SQIVND (reference sequence). The germline V and J ends were trimmed by 7 bases and 4 bases, with 20 bases remaining between them. The CDR3 bases are TGTGCCAGTATGTTGGACCCCGGAGGATCCGGGGCCAACGTCCTGACTTTC. Protein sequence: CASMLDPGGSGANVLTF.

The chain uses TRBV7-3 and TRBJ2-1, with 10 bases lining up with TRBD2. The CDR3 consists of 16 residues. The germline gives CDR1 SGHTA, CDR2 FQGTGA. V lost 1 base to trimming and J lost 7 bases; unmatched junction nucleotides: 7. CDR3 nucleotide sequence: TGTGCCAGCAGCTTAAGTCCGATAGCGGGGGGAAATGAGCAGTTCTTC. As protein: CASSLSPIAGGNEQFF.

The gene calls are TRBV5-1 and TRBJ2-1, with TRBD1 matching 9 bases. Germline V lookup: CDR1 SGHRS, CDR2 YFSETQ. The V segment lost 1 base and the J segment 4 bases; nucleotides outside the gene matches: 3. The CDR3 loop spans 15 amino acids. The CDR3 region has the DNA TGCGCCAGCAGCTTGACAGGGGGCTTTTACAATGAGCAGTTCTTC. It specifies CASSLTGGFYNEQFF.

This clone was counted once. The gene calls are TRBV27 and TRBJ1-3; 7 positions agree with TRBD1. CDR1 and CDR2 from the germline V gene are MNHEY and SMNVEV (reference sequence). CDR3 length: 15 residues. With 5 bases clipped from V and 9 bases from J, the junction kept 13 bases outside the gene matches. The CDR3 sequence: CASSPSGTAVGTIYF. The CDR3 region has the DNA TGTGCCAGCAGTCCCTCCGGGACAGCTGTTGGCACCATATATTTT.

This clone was counted once. The chain uses TRBV6-6 and TRBJ2-7, with no clear D. Germline loops: CDR1 MNHNY, CDR2 SVGAGI (reference sequence). This CDR3 is built from 13 residues. Trimming pared 2 bases from V and 2 bases from J, leaving 7 bases between. The DNA for the CDR3 is TGTGCCAGCAGTTACATCAAAACCTACGAGCAGTACTTC. Its translation is CASSYIKTYEQYF.

This clone was seen once. The chain has TRBV27 and TRBJ1-2; no clear D. The CDR3 has 15 amino acids. From germline, CDR1 is MNHEY and CDR2 SMNVEV (reference sequence). V lost 2 bases, J lost 10 bases, and 20 bases lay in between. The CDR3 protein is CASSLDWRPPVDYTF. CDR3 DNA sequence: TGTGCCAGCAGTTTAGACTGGCGACCTCCGGTCGACTACACCTTC.

This chain uses TRBV11-3 with TRBJ2-6, with 12 bases aligning to TRBD1. V lost 1 base to trimming and J lost 2 bases; unmatched junction nucleotides: 6. The CDR3 contains 19 residues. The germline V gene has CDR1 SGHNT and CDR2 YENEEA. CDR3 DNA sequence: TGTGCCAGCAGCTTAGCTCTCGGGACAGGGGGCGCTGGGGCCAACGTCCTGACTTTC. Translation: CASSLALGTGGAGANVLTF.

This chain links TRBV29-1 with TRBJ1-1; 9 bases map to TRBD1. V dropped 4 bases and J dropped 4; count of bases not matched to a gene: 4. There are 13 residues in the CDR3. CDR1 SQVTM and CDR2 ANQGSEA come from the germline V gene. CDR3 nucleotides: TGCAGCGTTGCATTGACAGGGGGCACTGAAGCTTTCTTT. Translated, it gives CSVALTGGTEAFF. The complete variable domain, with remaining parts taken from reference TRBV29-1 and TRBJ1-1, reads SAVISQKPSRDICQRGTSLTIQCQVDSQVTMMFWYRQQPGQSLTLIATANQGSEATYESGFVIDKFPISRPNLTFSTLTVSNMSPEDSSIYLCSVALTGGTEAFFGQGTRLTVV.

This clone was seen only a few times. The chain uses TRBV11-2 and TRBJ1-3; D not certain. Trimming shortened V by 5 bases and J by 4 bases, and 9 bases separated the two germline ends. Germline-derived CDR1 and CDR2 are SGHAT and FQNNGV. This CDR3 comprises 13 residues. In nucleotides, the CDR3 is TGTGCCAGCAGCCCCCCCCCAGGAAACACCATATATTTT. Translating gives CASSPPPGNTIYF. The full variable domain, in which reference TRBV11-2 and TRBJ1-3 provide the parts outside the CDR3, is EAGVAQSPRYKIIEKRQSVAFWCNPISGHATLYWYQQILGQGPKLLIQFQNNGVVDDSQLPKDRFSAERLKGVDSTLKIQPAKLEDSAVYLCASSPPPGNTIYFGEGSWLTVV.

DNA for the CDR3: TGCGCCAGCAGCCAAGTGGGGGGAAGTAATGAAAAACTGTTTTTT. The encoded protein is CASSQVGGSNEKLFF. The chain joins TRBV4-3 to TRBJ1-4; possibly TRBD1 for D (5 bases). V was shortened by 1 base and J by 4 bases, with 10 bases between the two germline ends. Germline loops: CDR1 LGHNA, CDR2 YSLEER. The length of the CDR3 is 15 residues.